The next 3 T cell receptor beta chains were all read from a single sample in a study of cytomegalovirus exposure and HLA in healthy donors. Sequenced by immunoSEQ multiplex PCR; TCRdb stores in-frame clones only, minus some. This sample has fewer than 200,000 clones, with roughly four fifths found just once. Source material: PBMCs. Receptors were obtained from a young woman in good health and CMV-seropositive.

The chain uses TRBV15 and TRBJ1-1; D is perhaps TRBD1 (5 bases). The germline gives CDR1 LNHNV, CDR2 YYDKDF (reference sequence). The CDR3 sequence is 15 residues long. V was trimmed by 1 base and J by 1 base, leaving 10 bases between them. The CDR3 DNA reads as TGTGCCACCAGCAGAGGCGCGACAGCGAACACTGAAGCTTTCTTT. This translates into CATSRGATANTEAFF.

This sequence joins TRBV5-5 and TRBJ2-2; 10 positions agree with TRBD1. This CDR3 contains 17 residues. The junction had 6 bases not matched to a gene; V was cut back by 0 bases and J by 4 bases. Germline CDR1 and CDR2: SGHKS and YYEKEE (reference sequence). CDR3 sequence reads: CASSLATGQGTTGELFF. The DNA for the CDR3 is TGTGCCAGCAGCTTGGCGACGGGACAGGGGACCACCGGGGAGCTGTTTTTT.

The gene calls are TRBV11-3 and TRBJ2-5; TRBD1 matches at 10 bases. Germline V gives CDR1 SGHNT, CDR2 YENEEA. This CDR3 comprises 16 residues. V lost 4 bases and J lost 4; bases outside the gene matches: 9. This CDR3 reads CASSWGDRGPGETQYF. CDR3 nucleotide sequence: TGTGCCAGCAGCTGGGGGGACAGGGGCCCGGGAGAGACCCAGTACTTC. The whole variable domain, remainder taken from reference TRBV11-3 and TRBJ2-5, is EAGVVQSPRYKIIEKKQPVAFWCNPISGHNTLYWYLQNLGQGPELLIRYENEEAVDDSQLPKDRFSAERLKGVDSTLKIQPAELGDSAVYLCASSWGDRGPGETQYFGPGTRLLVL.